This T cell receptor beta chain was sequenced during a study of monozygotic twins with inflammatory bowel disease. Study findings and constraints: Telling apart the different T cell subtypes was not possible. For IBD, no single strong associated signal or clonotype was supported.

This CDR3 region has 12 residues. CDR1 is MNHEY, CDR2 SVGEGT, per germline. About this clonotype: Its matching antigen is unknown.

Following a re-call of the 5' RACE reads, TCRdb has one entry per CDR3 protein and lacks DNA. The listing records some 400,000 distinct CDR3 sequences. Whole blood supplied total RNA, and T cells were not sorted. The receptor comes from a human donor with ulcerative colitis or Crohn's disease, or a healthy co-twin of an affected twin (not recorded which). The chain has TRBV6-2 or TRBV6-3 and TRBJ1-2. The sample comprised blood. The CDR3: CASAQHNYGYTF.